The present TCR beta chain was sequenced within a study of blood T cells in healthy people across ages. This CDR3 has 16 residues. V lost 0 bases and J 0 bases, leaving 10 bases between the germline ends. CDR1 SGHRS and CDR2 YFSETQ come from the germline V gene. This clonotype was seen a handful of times. A second PCR of 7 to 11 cycles used a sample-barcoded 5' primer and a J-beta primer mix. Every molecule of cDNA carried a tag from a template-switch adaptor with 12 random nucleotides. Each CDR3 protein gets one entry after TCRdb re-called the 5' RACE reads with MiXCR. The sample contains 450,000 to 650,000 distinct CDR3 sequences, more than 20% of which appear only once. Separately, the same data were catalogued under a study of T cells of mothers and their children. That work adds: Second-round PCR products received sample barcodes and 2-4 random nucleotides from the M1S primer. Sequencing got over 8 million TCR beta CDR3 reads from each mother and around 3.1 million from each child.

The genes are TRBV5-1 and TRBJ2-4, with D unclear. Sequencing input: blood. The sequence was collected from a boy younger than 18 in good health. The CDR3 nucleotides read TGCGCCAGCAGCTTGGATTGGGGTCTAGCCAAAAACATTCAGTACTTC. It translates to CASSLDWGLAKNIQYF. The whole variable domain, remainder taken from reference TRBV5-1 and TRBJ2-4, is KAGVTQTPRYLIKTRGQQVTLSCSPISGHRSVSWYQQTPGQGLQFLFEYFSETQRNKGNFPGRFSGRQFSNSRSEMNVSTLELGDSALYLCASSLDWGLAKNIQYFGAGTRLSVL.